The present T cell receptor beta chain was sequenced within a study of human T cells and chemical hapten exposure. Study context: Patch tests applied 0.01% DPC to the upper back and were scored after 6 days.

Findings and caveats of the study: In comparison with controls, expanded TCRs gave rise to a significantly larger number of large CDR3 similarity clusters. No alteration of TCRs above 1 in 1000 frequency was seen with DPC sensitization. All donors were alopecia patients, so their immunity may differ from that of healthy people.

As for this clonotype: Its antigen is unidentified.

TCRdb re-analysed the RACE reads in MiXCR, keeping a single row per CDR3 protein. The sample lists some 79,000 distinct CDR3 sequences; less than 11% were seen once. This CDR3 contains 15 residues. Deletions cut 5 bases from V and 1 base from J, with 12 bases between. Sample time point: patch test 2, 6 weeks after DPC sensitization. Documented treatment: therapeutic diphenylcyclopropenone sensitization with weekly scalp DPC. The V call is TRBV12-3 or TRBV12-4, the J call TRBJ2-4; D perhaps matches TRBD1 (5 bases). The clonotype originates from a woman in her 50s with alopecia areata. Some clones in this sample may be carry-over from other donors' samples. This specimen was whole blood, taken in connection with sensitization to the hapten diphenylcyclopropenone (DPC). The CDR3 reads CASSLQGKAKNIQYF. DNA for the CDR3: TGTGCCAGCAGTCTCCAGGGTAAGGCCAAAAACATTCAGTACTTC.